Below, one TCR beta chain is given with its context. Its antigen has not been determined. The record has no base qualities; no much larger clone is one base away. The library relied on the immunoSEQ multiplex PCR assay. The multiplex PCR relied on a mix of 60 forward primers for TCR Vbeta segments and 13 reverse primers for TCR Jbeta segments. A multiplex PCR assay on genomic DNA amplified the CDR3 region of rearranged TCR beta genes. The Illumina HiSeq System was used to sequence the amplified TCR beta libraries as 87-base-pair reads. Processing in the source paper ran as follows. Across the 500 to 700 repertoires, a later analysis counted 60 million to 90 million unique TCR beta chains, roughly 11 million of which were shared by at least two donors. Raw reads were error-corrected and collapsed into unique sequences by a nearest-neighbor algorithm in which closely related sequences were merged to remove PCR and sequencing errors. V, D and J gene segments were assigned by aligning CDR3 sequences to IMGT reference sequences. Each retained sequence needed at least a six-nucleotide match to both a V gene segment and a J gene segment. A rearrangement counted as productive if the CDR3 had no stop codons and remained in frame with V and J, and every other rearrangement counted as non-productive. CDR3 was defined by IMGT convention, running from the second conserved V-encoded cysteine to the conserved J-encoded phenylalanine. Sequences without an unambiguous match to a single V gene segment were excluded from the earlier analysis of about 600 of the donors. In an earlier analysis of approximately 550 of the donors, V segments were called functional above 56.7% productive rearrangements and were called segregating when the between-donor standard deviation exceeded 5%. To diagnose cytomegalovirus status from the catalog of TCR beta chain sequences, a statistical classification framework was built. A later analysis assigned V and J genes by comparing TCR nucleotide sequences with IMGT/GENE-DB human TR gene sequences. Using the TCRdist pipeline, a later analysis assigned CDR3 sequences along with most-parsimonious VDJ recombination scenarios. In a later analysis, every TCR beta chain was defined by the combination of its CDR3 amino acid sequence and its V-gene family, and reads without a unique V-gene family were dropped. A later analysis removed 550 to 700 highly shared, low-generation-probability nucleotide sequences to deal with suspected cross-contamination and a sequencing artifact. A later analysis calculated a clonal expansion index for each public chain from normalized within-repertoire ranks of inferred template counts. In a later analysis, generation probabilities were computed with a VDJ recombination model fitted to out-of-frame rearrangements, and the resulting probabilities were checked against IGoR. In a later analysis, TCR-TCR, TCR-HLA and TCR-CMV co-occurrence was scored with hypergeometric tests, and a repertoire-size bias correction was applied to TCR pairs. False discovery rates were estimated in a later analysis by permuting HLA or CMV assignments 20 times. In a later analysis, co-occurring TCRs were grouped with DBSCAN, and TCRdist sequence similarity was added when clustering was performed within HLA-allele-positive subsets. Co-occurrence clustering excluded repertoires with fewer than 30,000 or more than 120,000 public chains, plus five with anomalous nucleotide sharing. Here the immuneACCESS table is served through TCRdb, limited to in-frame sequences with V and J called. Missing clones are a known gap in these copies; in checked studies unresolved V genes cover under half, and the rest lacks a known reason. V, J and clone size derive from that table, while D and trimming were established from the DNA sequence. The sample has some 190,000 clones on record, roughly a tenth of them singletons. Of the sample, roughly 1.3% falls within the top ten clones.

The data were taken from a study of cytomegalovirus exposure and HLA in healthy donors (dated by TCRdb to about 2017). For the study in its entirety: An earlier analysis of fewer than 750 of the donors reported about 280 Gb of sequence data and 117 million unique TCR beta sequences obtained from some 170 million T cells. An early release that covered around 590 HLA-typed donors contained around 300 gigabases of sequencing data and about 84 million unique TCR sequences. The genetic ancestry cluster associated with self-reported Caucasian donors included about four fifths of the 300 to 400 genotyped donors. The study aimed to test whether signatures of past pathogen exposure could be identified by cataloging public T cell receptors. The study profiled the T cell repertoires of under 700 subjects by immunosequencing and related them to cytomegalovirus serostatus. Besides the first cohort of some 670 subjects, a separate validation cohort made up of some 110 different subjects was used. To predict cytomegalovirus infection status, the study brought together high-throughput TCR immunosequencing, statistical association of individual TCRs with disease status, and machine learning. A later analysis re-analyzed previously published TCR beta repertoires from 666 donors and added high-resolution HLA genotyping to study TCR occurrence patterns. Rather than drawing on any new phenotypic data, the later analysis identified candidate immune exposures from TCR beta sequences and the way those sequences occurred across donors. An earlier analysis of more than 450 of the donors used high-throughput TCR beta sequencing to judge whether each TCR beta V gene segment behaved as functional or pseudogenic. Donor age, sex, ethnicity and CMV serostatus were compiled alongside the repertoire data. In a later genetic analysis, genome-wide SNP genotypes for about 65% of the roughly 670 donors were used, and that subset was treated as a discovery cohort. All discovery cohort repertoires had been generated using a single sequencing platform. Both class I and class II loci were covered by HLA typing, at four-digit resolution. Typing coverage differed by locus: A, B, C, DRB1 and DQB1 were typed in roughly 629-630 donors, DQA1 in 522, DPA1 in approximately 600, and DPB1 in 450 to 480. Four or five DR-DQ haplotypes were handled as single units for association and clustering, since linkage in the cohort was strong. Among some 400 genotyped donors of the cohort, an average of about 240,000 unique TCR beta nucleotide sequences were sequenced per donor, around 20% of them non-productive.

Overall study results and their limits: V-gene and J-gene trimming of TCR beta chains was associated with a missense DCLRE1C variant in a later genetic analysis, and the association was replicated in an independent cohort. Correlated functional status among segregating V segments might be attributable to linkage disequilibrium, but an unknown experimental factor could not be ruled out. For the cohort, immune exposure information was limited to CMV serostatus. Roughly uniform sequencing depth across donors was assumed in presence/absence analyses, although this assumption may not hold. The cohort was sequenced for TCR beta chains only, and without alpha or paired-chain data the features that could be detected were limited. Several of the top co-occurrence clusters appeared to be linked to parvovirus B19, influenza, CMV and Epstein-Barr virus, according to a later analysis. According to the authors, the approach could potentially be generalized to other disease states and immunological phenotypes. According to a later genetic analysis, donors in an Asian-associated ancestry cluster had fewer N-insertions in productive TCRs than the roughly 670-donor mean. The 87-base-pair reads could not distinguish some IMGT-functional V segments, including TRBV6-2 and TRBV6-3, so those segments were excluded. A later analysis found that most CMV-associated TCR beta chains appeared HLA-restricted, with HLA associations seemingly driven largely by CMV exposure. Because counts were too low, seventeen rarely observed V segments, including chromosome 9 orphons, were excluded from the earlier analysis of 587 of the donors. A few of the identified cytomegalovirus-associated TCR beta chains were confirmed in vitro to be specific for cytomegalovirus antigens. A later analysis found that HLA-associated TCR beta chains were more clonally expanded and had lower generation probabilities than equally common non-associated chains. A later analysis associated about 17,000 TCR beta sequences with specific HLA alleles at a false discovery rate of 0.05. Strong co-occurrence of HLA alleles, especially DR and DQ, made assigning TCR associations to individual alleles difficult. An earlier analysis of some 560 of the donors showed that most TCR beta V segments appeared in productive rearrangements either about 87% or about 30% of the time, which broadly matched IMGT annotations. The study listed 150 to 200 TCR beta chains as associated with cytomegalovirus. While some public TCRs were present in many individuals, most TCR sequences turned up only very rarely across donors. A cluster of highly shared sequence variants was judged likely to represent a technical artifact of the sequencing pipeline. Because some donors lacked HLA typing at each locus, the association tests relied only on the typed subset. According to a later analysis, TCR association rates differed among HLA loci, with DRB1 alleles showing the most associated TCRs and HLA-C alleles showing the fewest. A further reported finding was that TCR beta sequences accurately predicted the HLA-A and HLA-B alleles for most subjects in the first cohort. Cytomegalovirus status was reported to be diagnosed by the classifier with high specificity and sensitivity in both the original and validation cohorts.

Compared with germline, V lacks 5 bases and J lacks 12 bases; bases without a gene match: 15. From its cysteine to its phenylalanine, the CDR3 spans 15 amino acids. Of all the DNA, just the CDR3 is kept, 45 bases in frame from base 1. For CDR1 and CDR2, the germline V gene lists SGHNT and YENEEA. The cohort consisted of some 730 healthy bone marrow donors. At the time of sampling, all cohort members were nominally healthy, though unrecorded immune exposures were likely present. The donor was CMV seropositive and belonged to the group of over 250 seropositive cohort members. A peripheral blood sample was provided by each donor, and peripheral blood mononuclear cells were used for TCR beta sequencing. Genomic DNA extraction from the blood cell samples was performed with the Qiagen DNeasy Blood Extraction Kit.

The sample comprised PBMCs. The sequence is built from TRBV11-3 and TRBJ2-1; 8 junctional bases match TRBD2. This clonotype was sampled from a woman aged 25-40 years in good health and CMV-seropositive. CDR3 reads: CASSQGRQAGVRQFF. The DNA is as follows: TGTGCCAGCAGCCAGGGGCGTCAAGCGGGAGTCAGGCAGTTCTTC.